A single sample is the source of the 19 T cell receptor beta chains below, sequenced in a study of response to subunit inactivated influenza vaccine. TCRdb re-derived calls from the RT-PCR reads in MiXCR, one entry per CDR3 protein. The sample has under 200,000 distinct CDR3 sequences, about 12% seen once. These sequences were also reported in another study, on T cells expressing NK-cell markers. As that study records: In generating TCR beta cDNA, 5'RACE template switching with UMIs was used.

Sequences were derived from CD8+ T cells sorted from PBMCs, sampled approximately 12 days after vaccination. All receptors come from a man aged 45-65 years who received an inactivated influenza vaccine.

CDR3 amino acids: CASTPGGSAYEQYF. The CDR3 DNA sequence: TGTGCCAGTACCCCTGGGGGGAGCGCCTACGAGCAGTACTTC. The V call is TRBV19, the J call TRBJ2-7, with a possible D match to TRBD2 (6 bases). With 7 bases removed from V and 2 bases from J, the gap between germline ends came to 15 bases. This CDR3 has 14 amino acids. The V gene's germline CDR1 is LNHDA and CDR2 SQIVND (reference sequence).

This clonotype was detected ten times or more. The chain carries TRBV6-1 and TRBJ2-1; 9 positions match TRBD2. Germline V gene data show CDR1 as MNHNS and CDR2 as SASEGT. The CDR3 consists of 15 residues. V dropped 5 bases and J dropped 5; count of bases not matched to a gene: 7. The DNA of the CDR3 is TGTGCCAGCAGTCTGGAACTAGCGGGTAACAATGAGCAGTTCTTC. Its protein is CASSLELAGNNEQFF.

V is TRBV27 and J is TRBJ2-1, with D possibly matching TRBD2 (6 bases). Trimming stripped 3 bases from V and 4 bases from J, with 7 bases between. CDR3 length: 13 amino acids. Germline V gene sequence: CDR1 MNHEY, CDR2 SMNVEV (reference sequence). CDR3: CASSFSGYNEQFF. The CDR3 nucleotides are TGTGCCAGCAGTTTTAGCGGTTACAATGAGCAGTTCTTC.

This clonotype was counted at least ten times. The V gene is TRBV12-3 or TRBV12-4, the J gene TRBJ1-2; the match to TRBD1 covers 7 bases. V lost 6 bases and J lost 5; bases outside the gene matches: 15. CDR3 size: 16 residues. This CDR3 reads CASSPSTGDGTYGYTF. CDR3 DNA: TGTGCCAGCAGCCCTAGTACAGGGGATGGAACTTATGGCTACACCTTC.

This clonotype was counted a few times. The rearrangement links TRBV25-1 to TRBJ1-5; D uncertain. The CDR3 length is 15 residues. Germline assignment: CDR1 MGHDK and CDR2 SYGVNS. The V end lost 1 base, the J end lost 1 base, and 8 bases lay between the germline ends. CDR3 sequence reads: CASSESVSSNQPQHF. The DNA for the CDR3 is TGTGCCAGCAGTGAATCTGTAAGCAGCAATCAGCCCCAGCATTTT.

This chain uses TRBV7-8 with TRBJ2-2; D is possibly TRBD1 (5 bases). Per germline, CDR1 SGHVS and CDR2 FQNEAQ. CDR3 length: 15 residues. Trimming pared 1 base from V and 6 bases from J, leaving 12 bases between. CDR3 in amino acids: CASSLGQGGPGELFF. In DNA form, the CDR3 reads TGTGCCAGCAGCTTAGGGCAGGGTGGGCCCGGGGAGCTGTTTTTT.

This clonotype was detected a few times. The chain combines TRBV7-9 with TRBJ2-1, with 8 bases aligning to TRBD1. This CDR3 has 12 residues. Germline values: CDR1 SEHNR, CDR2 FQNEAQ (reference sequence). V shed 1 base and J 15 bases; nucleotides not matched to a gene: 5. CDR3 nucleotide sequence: TGTGCCAGCAGCTTAGGAACACAGGGGGTGTTCTTC. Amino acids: CASSLGTQGVFF.

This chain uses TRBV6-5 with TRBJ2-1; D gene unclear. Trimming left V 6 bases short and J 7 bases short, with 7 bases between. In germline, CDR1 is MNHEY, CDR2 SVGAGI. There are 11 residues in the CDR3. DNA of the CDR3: TGTGCCAGCAGGAAAACGAATGAGCAGTTCTTC. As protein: CASRKTNEQFF.

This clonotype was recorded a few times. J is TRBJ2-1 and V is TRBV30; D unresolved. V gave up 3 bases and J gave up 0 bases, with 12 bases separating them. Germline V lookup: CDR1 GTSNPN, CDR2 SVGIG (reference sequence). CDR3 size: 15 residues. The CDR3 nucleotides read TGTGCCTGGAGGCCTGACACAAGCTCCTACAATGAGCAGTTCTTC. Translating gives CAWRPDTSSYNEQFF.

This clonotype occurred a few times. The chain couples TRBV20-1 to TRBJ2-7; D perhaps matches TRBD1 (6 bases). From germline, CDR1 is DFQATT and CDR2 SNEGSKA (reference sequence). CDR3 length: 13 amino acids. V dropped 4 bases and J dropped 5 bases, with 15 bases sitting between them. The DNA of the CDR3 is TGCAGTGCTAACAGGGCCCTGACCGACGAGCAGTACTTC. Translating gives CSANRALTDEQYF.

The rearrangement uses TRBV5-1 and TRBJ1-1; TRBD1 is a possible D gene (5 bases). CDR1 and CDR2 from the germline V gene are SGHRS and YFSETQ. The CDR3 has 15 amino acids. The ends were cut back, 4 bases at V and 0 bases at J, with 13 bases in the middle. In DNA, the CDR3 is TGCGCCAGCAGCGGTACCGGGACGGTGAACACTGAAGCTTTCTTT. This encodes CASSGTGTVNTEAFF.

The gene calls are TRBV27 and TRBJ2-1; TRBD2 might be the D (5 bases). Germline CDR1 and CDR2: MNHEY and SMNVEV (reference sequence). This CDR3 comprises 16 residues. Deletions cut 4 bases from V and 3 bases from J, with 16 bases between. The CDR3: CASSSRIARNYNEQFF. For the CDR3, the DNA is TGTGCCAGCAGTTCCCGTATAGCGCGAAACTACAATGAGCAGTTCTTC.

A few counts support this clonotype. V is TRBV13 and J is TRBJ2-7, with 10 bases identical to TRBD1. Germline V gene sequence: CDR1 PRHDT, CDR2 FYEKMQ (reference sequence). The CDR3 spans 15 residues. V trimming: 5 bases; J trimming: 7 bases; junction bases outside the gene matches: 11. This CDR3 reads CASSLPGQGREEQYF. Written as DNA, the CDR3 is TGTGCCAGCAGCCTACCGGGACAGGGGAGAGAGGAGCAGTACTTC.

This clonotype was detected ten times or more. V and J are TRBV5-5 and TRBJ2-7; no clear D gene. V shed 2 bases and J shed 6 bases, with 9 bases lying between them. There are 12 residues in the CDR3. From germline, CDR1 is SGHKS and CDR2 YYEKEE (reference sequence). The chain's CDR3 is CASSLSTTEQYF. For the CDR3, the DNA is TGTGCCAGCAGCTTATCCACGACCGAGCAGTACTTC.

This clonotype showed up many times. Here the CDR3 DNA reads TGTGCCAGCAGCTCAACCCGTTACTCCTACAATGAGCAGTTCTTC. Its protein product is CASSSTRYSYNEQFF. The chain carries TRBV7-2 and TRBJ2-1; D gene uncertain. CDR3 length: 15 residues. The germline V gene has CDR1 SGHTA and CDR2 FQGNSA. The ends were cut back, 4 bases at V and 0 bases at J, with 10 bases in the middle.

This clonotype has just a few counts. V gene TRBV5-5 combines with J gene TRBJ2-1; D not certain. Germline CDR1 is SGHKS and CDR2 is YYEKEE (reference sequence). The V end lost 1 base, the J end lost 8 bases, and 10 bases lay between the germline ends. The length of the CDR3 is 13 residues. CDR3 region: CASSLPGWDEQFF. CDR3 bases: TGTGCCAGCAGCTTGCCGGGTTGGGATGAGCAGTTCTTC.

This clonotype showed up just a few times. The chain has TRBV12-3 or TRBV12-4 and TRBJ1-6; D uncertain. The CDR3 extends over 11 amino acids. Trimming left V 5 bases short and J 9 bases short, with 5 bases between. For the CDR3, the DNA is TGTGCCAGCAGTACGGGTTCACCCCTCCACTTT. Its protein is CASSTGSPLHF.

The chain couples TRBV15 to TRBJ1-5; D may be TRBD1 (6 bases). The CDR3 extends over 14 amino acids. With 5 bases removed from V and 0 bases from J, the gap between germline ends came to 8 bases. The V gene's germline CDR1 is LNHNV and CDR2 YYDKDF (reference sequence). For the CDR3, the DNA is TGTGCCACCAGCGACAGGTATAGCAATCAGCCCCAGCATTTT. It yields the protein CATSDRYSNQPQHF.

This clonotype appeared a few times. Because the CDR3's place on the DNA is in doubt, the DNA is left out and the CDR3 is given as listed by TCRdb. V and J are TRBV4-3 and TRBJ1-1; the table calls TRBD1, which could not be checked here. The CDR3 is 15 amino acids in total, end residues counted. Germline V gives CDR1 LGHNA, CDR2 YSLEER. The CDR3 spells CASSQDTWGQGASFF.